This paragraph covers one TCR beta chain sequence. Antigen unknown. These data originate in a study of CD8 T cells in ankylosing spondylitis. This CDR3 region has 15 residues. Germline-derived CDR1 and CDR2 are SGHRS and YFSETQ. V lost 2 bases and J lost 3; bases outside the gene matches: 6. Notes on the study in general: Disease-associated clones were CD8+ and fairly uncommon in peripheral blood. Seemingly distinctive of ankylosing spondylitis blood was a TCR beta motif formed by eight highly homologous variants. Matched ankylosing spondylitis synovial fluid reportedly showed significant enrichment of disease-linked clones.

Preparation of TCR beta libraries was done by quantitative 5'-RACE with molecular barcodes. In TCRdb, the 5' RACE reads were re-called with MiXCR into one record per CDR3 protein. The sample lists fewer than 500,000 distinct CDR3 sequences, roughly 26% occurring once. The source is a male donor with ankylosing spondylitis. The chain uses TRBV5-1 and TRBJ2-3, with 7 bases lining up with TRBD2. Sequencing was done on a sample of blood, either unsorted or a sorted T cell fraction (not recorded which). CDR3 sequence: CASSFVPGLTDTQYF. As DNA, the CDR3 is TGCGCCAGCAGCTTCGTCCCGGGACTAACAGATACGCAGTATTTT.